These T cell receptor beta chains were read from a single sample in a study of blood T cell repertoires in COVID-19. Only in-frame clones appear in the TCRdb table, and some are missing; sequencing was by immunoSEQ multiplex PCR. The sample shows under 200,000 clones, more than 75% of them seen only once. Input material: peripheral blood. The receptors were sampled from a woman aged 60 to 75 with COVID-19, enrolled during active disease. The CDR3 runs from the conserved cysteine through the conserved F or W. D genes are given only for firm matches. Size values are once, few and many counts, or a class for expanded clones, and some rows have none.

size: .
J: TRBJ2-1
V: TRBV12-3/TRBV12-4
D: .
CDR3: CASSLAYSGQFF
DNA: TGTGCCAGCAGTTTAGCGTATTCCGGGCAGTTCTTC

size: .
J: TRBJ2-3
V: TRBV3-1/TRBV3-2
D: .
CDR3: CASSQGGLEEYF
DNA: TGTGCCAGCAGCCAGGGCGGCCTGGAGGAGTATTTT

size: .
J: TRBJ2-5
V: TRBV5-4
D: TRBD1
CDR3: CASSAGQGGLGTQYF
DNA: TGTGCCAGCAGCGCCGGACAGGGGGGCCTTGGGACCCAGTACTTC

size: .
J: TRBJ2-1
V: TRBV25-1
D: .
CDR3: CASRSESYNEQFF
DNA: TGTGCCAGCAGATCCGAGTCCTACAATGAGCAGTTCTTC

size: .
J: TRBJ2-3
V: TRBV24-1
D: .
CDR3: CATSGFTGSPSTDTQYF
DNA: TGTGCCACCAGTGGCTTCACAGGGAGCCCTAGCACAGATACGCAGTATTTT

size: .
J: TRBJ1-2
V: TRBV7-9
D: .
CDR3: CASSSYGREGDGYTF
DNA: TGTGCCAGCAGTTCCTACGGGCGGGAGGGCGATGGCTACACCTTC

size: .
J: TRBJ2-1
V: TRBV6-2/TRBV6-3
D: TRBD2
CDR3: CASSHGGLAGVSEQFF
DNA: TGTGCCAGCAGCCACGGGGGACTAGCGGGAGTTAGTGAGCAGTTCTTC

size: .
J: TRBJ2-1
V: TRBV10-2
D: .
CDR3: CASSEAGLPIIYEQFF
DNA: TGCGCCAGCAGTGAGGCGGGACTTCCAATTATCTATGAGCAGTTCTTC

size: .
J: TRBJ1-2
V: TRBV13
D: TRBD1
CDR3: CASSLEGTGDGYTF
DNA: TGTGCCAGCAGCTTAGAAGGGACAGGGGACGGCTACACCTTC

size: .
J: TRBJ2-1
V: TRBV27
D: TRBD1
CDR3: CASSIQQGYNEQFF
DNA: TGTGCCAGCAGTATCCAACAGGGGTACAATGAGCAGTTCTTC

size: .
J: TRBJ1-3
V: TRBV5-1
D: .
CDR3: CASSLSGSGNTIYF
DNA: TGCGCCAGCAGCTTATCAGGGTCTGGAAACACCATATATTTT

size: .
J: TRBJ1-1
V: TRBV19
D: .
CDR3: CASSIGLSEAFF
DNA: TGTGCCAGTAGTATTGGACTATCTGAAGCTTTCTTT

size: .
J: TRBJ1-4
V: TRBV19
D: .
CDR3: CASSINFRQTTNEKLFF
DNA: TGTGCCAGTAGTATTAATTTCCGACAGACAACTAATGAAAAACTGTTTTTT

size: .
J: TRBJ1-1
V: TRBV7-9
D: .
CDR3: CASSFMNTEAFF
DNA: TGTGCCAGCAGCTTCATGAACACTGAAGCTTTCTTT

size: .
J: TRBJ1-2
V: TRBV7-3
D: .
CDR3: CASSSGLLGGGYTF
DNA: TGTGCCAGCAGCTCTGGCCTTCTGGGGGGTGGCTACACCTTC

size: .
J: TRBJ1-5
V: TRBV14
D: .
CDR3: CASSQDRQANQPQHF
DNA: TGTGCCAGCAGCCAAGATCGTCAGGCCAATCAGCCCCAGCATTTT

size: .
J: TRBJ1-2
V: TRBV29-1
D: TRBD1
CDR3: CSVEDTGALHYGYTF
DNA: TGCAGCGTTGAAGACACAGGGGCTCTGCACTATGGCTACACCTTC

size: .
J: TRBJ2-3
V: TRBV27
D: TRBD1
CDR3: CASRTGLITDTQYF
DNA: TGTGCCAGCAGGACAGGGTTAATCACAGATACGCAGTATTTT

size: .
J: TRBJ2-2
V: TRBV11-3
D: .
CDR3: CASSPVGTNTGELFF
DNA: TGTGCCAGCAGCCCCGTAGGGACAAACACCGGGGAGCTGTTTTTT

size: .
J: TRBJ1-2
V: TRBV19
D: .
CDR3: CASSTFDRRELANYGYTF
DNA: TGTGCCAGTAGTACATTTGATCGACGGGAGTTAGCAAACTATGGCTACACCTTC

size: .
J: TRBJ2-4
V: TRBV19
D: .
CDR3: CASSIDKGGLAKNIQYF
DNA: TGTGCCAGTAGTATAGATAAAGGAGGGTTAGCCAAAAACATTCAGTACTTC

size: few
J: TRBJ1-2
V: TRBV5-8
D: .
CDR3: CASSTDRIYGYTF
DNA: TGTGCCAGCAGCACCGACAGGATCTATGGCTACACCTTC

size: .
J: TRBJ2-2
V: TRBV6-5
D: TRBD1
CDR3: CASSYGDRSTGELFF
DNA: TGTGCCAGCAGTTACGGGGACAGAAGTACCGGGGAGCTGTTTTTT

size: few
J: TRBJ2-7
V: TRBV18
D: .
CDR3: CASSQGTGTLYEQYF
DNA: TGTGCCAGCTCACAAGGGACCGGGACACTCTACGAGCAGTACTTC

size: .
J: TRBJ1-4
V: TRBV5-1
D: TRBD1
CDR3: CASSGTGQGARKLFF
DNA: TGCGCCAGCAGCGGAACCGGACAGGGGGCGCGAAAACTGTTTTTT

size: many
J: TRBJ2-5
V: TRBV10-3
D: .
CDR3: CAISSPRSETQYF
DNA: TGTGCCATCAGTTCCCCTAGATCGGAGACCCAGTACTTC